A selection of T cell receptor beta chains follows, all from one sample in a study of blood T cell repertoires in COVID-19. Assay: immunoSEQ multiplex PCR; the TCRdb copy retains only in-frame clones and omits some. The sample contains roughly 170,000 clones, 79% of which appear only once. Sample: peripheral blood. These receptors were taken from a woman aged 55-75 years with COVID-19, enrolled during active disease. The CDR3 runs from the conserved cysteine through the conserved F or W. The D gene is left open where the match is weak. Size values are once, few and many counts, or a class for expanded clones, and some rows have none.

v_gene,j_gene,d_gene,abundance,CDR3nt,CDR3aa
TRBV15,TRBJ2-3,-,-,TGTGCCACCAGCAGAGGGGTAGCGGCGACTAGCACAGATACGCAGTATTTT,CATSRGVAATSTDTQYF
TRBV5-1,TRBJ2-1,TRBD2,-,TGCGCCAGCAGCTTTCCGGGAGGAGGGTACAATGAGCAGTTCTTC,CASSFPGGGYNEQFF
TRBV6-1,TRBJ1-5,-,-,TGTGCCAGCAGTGAAGCGCGGCCCCAGCATTTT,CASSEARPQHF
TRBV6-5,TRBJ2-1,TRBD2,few,TGTGCCACTATTAGCGGGCATGAGCAGTTCTTC,CATISGHEQFF
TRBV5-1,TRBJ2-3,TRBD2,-,TGCGCCAGCAGGGCACTAGCGGGAGTGGTAGATACGCAGTATTTT,CASRALAGVVDTQYF
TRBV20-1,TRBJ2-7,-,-,TGCAGTGGACGGACAGTTCTCGAGCAGTACTTC,CSGRTVLEQYF
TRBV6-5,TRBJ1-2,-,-,TGTGCCAGCAGAGAGACGGTCGCCGGGGGCTACACCTTC,CASRETVAGGYTF
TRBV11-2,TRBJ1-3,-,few,TGTGCCAGCAGCGAAAGACAAGACCTAAACACCATATATTTT,CASSERQDLNTIYF
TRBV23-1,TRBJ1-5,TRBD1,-,TGCGCCAGCAGTCAGTGGGGACAGGACATCAATCAGCCCCAGCATTTT,CASSQWGQDINQPQHF
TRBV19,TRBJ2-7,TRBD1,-,TGTGCCAGTAGTCCTGGACAGGGACCCGAGCAGTACTTC,CASSPGQGPEQYF
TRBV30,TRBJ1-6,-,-,TGTGCCTGGAGAGGGGGATATAATTCACCCCTCCACTTT,CAWRGGYNSPLHF
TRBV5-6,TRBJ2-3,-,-,TGTGCCAGCAGCTTGATTAGCGGCACAGATACGCAGTATTTT,CASSLISGTDTQYF
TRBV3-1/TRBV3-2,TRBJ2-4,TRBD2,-,TGTGCCAGCAGCCGGTTAGCGGGAGGGGGGAACATTCAGTACTTC,CASSRLAGGGNIQYF
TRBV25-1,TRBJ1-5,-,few,TGTGCCAGCAGTGGACCGGCCATTCAGGATCAGCCCCAGCATTTT,CASSGPAIQDQPQHF
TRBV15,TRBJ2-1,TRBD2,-,TGTGCCACCAGGCCCAGCGGGAGCTACAATGAGCAGTTCTTC,CATRPSGSYNEQFF
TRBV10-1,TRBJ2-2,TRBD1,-,TGCGCCAGCAGTGATACAGGGGGAAACACCGGGGAGCTGTTTTTT,CASSDTGGNTGELFF
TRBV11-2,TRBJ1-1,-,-,TGTGCCAGCAGCCTATCATCTAGGCCAGGGGAACCTGAAGCTTTCTTT,CASSLSSRPGEPEAFF
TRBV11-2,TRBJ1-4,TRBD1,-,TGTGCCAGCAGCTTACAGGGACAGTCAGGTGAAAAACTGTTTTTT,CASSLQGQSGEKLFF
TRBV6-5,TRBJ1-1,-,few,TGTGCCACCGACTTAGGAGAGGTGAACACTGAAGCTTTCTTT,CATDLGEVNTEAFF
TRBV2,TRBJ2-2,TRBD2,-,TGTGCCACCACAGCTAGCGGAGTTAACACCGGGGAGCTGTTTTTT,CATTASGVNTGELFF
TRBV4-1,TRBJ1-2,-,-,TGCGCCAGCAGCCAAAAACAGGAGAACTATGGCTACACCTTC,CASSQKQENYGYTF
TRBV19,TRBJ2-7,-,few,TGTGCCAGTAGTAGGACACACTCCTACGAGCAGTACTTC,CASSRTHSYEQYF
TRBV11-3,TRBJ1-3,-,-,TGTGCCAGCAGCTTAGCGGGCAGGGAAGATGCCACCATATATTTT,CASSLAGREDATIYF
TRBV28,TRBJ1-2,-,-,TGTGCCAGCAGCCTGAGCTATGGCTACACCTTC,CASSLSYGYTF
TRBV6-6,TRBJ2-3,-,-,TGTGCCAGCTTGGGGGGTGCTAGCACAGATACGCAGTATTTT,CASLGGASTDTQYF
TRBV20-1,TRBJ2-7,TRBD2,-,TGCAGTGCGAGTCCGGGACTAGCGACCCACGAGCAGTACTTC,CSASPGLATHEQYF
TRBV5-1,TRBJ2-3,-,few,TGCGCCAGCAGCTTGGCCGGTCGCACAGATACGCAGTATTTT,CASSLAGRTDTQYF
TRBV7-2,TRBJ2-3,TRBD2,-,TGTGCCAGCAGCTTATATGGGACTAGCGGAGTGGGCCCAGATACGCAGTATTTT,CASSLYGTSGVGPDTQYF
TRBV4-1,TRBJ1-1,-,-,TGCGCCAGCAGCCAAGACTTCGATAACAGTCTGAACACTGAAGCTTTCTTT,CASSQDFDNSLNTEAFF
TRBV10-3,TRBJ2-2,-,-,TGTGCCATCAGCGGGACTGCGAACACCGGGGAGCTGTTTTTT,CAISGTANTGELFF
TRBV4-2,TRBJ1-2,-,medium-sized,TGTGCCAGCAGCCAAGATTTTTCGGCGGGCTATGGCTACACCTTC,CASSQDFSAGYGYTF
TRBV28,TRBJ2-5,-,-,TGTGCCAGCAACCAATTGGGGGGTTCGGGGGAGACCCAGTACTTC,CASNQLGGSGETQYF
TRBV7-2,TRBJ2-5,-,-,TGTGCCAGCAGCCTCTCTAGGGGGCAAGAGACCCAGTACTTC,CASSLSRGQETQYF
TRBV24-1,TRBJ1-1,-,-,TGTGCCACCACCTCGGACCGGGATTTTGAGACTTTCTTT,CATTSDRDFETFF
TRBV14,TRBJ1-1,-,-,TGTGCCAGCAGCCAATTTGGACATCCTCGGGCTGAAGCTTTCTTT,CASSQFGHPRAEAFF
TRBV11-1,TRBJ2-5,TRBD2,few,TGTGCCAGCAGTCAAAATAGCGGGAACCGGGAGACCCAGTACTTC,CASSQNSGNRETQYF
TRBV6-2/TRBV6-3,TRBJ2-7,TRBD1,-,TGTGCCAGCAGTGACCGACAGGGGGGGGACGAGCAGTACTTC,CASSDRQGGDEQYF
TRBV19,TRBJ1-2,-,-,TGTGCCAGTAGTTTCCGGACTGCCCGGCAGGGCTACACCTTC,CASSFRTARQGYTF
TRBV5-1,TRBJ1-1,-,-,TGCGCCAGCAGCCATTCCCAGGGGTTGGGTGAAGCTTTCTTT,CASSHSQGLGEAFF
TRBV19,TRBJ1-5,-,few,TGTGCCAGTAGTACCTCCAGGGTTCTGAGCAATCAGCCCCAGCATTTT,CASSTSRVLSNQPQHF
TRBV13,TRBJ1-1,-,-,TGTGCCAGCAGCTTAGAGGGGGGAGGGACTGAAGCTTTCTTT,CASSLEGGGTEAFF
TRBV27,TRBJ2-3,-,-,TGTGCCAGCAGTTTAGCACAGACCACAGATACGCAGTATTTT,CASSLAQTTDTQYF
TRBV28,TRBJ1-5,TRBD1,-,TGTGCCAGCATCGGACAGGGTTGGGATCAGCCCCAGCATTTT,CASIGQGWDQPQHF
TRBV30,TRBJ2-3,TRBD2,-,TGTGCCGCTACCGCGGGAGGGCCGTACGATACGCAGTATTTT,CAATAGGPYDTQYF
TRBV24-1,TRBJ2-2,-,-,TGTGCCACCAGTGACCGGAGGGGCGGGAACACCGGGGAGCTGTTTTTT,CATSDRRGGNTGELFF
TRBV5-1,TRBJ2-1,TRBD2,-,TGCGCCAGCAGCCCTCAGACTAGCGACGGTGAGCAGTTCTTC,CASSPQTSDGEQFF
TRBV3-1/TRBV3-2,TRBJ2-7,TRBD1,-,TGTGCCAGCAGCCAGGCGTGGACAGGGGGCAACGAGCAGTACTTC,CASSQAWTGGNEQYF
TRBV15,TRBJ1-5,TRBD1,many,TGTGCCACCAGTTCAGGGGGTAGGGATCAGCCCCAGCATTTT,CATSSGGRDQPQHF
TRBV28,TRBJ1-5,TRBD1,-,TGTGCCAGCATCAAGAGACAGGGGGCTCAGCCCCAGCATTTT,CASIKRQGAQPQHF
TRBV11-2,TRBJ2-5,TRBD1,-,TGTGCCAGCAGTCCAACAGGGGGCCGGGAGACCCAGTACTTC,CASSPTGGRETQYF
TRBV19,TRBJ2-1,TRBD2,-,TGTGCCAGTAGTATAAAGCGGGGGGGGACGGAGCAGTTCTTC,CASSIKRGGTEQFF
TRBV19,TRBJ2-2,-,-,TGTGCCAGTAGTATCTATAAGGGCGACAGAGCGAACACCGGGGAGCTGTTTTTT,CASSIYKGDRANTGELFF
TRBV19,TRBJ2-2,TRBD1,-,TGTGCCAGTAGTACCCGGACAGGATCCACCGGGGAGCTGTTTTTT,CASSTRTGSTGELFF
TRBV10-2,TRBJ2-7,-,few,TGCGCCAGCAACTCCAGGGAATACGAGCAGTACTTC,CASNSREYEQYF
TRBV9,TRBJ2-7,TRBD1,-,TGTGCCAGCAGCAGGGACAGGGCGGGTTACGAGCAGTACTTC,CASSRDRAGYEQYF
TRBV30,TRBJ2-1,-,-,TGTGCCTCGAGGGGGGGAGGGCACAATGAGCAGTTCTTC,CASRGGGHNEQFF